This TCR beta chain is from a study of cytomegalovirus exposure and HLA in healthy donors. The PCR ran on 60 Vbeta and 13 Jbeta primers. Here immunoSEQ multiplex PCR was the method, and the copy in TCRdb shows in-frame clones only, minus some. The table records over 95,000 clones, 82% of them present only once. Sequenced input: PBMCs. The receptor was isolated from a woman aged 18-29 years in good health and CMV-seronegative.

CDR3 residues: CASSQGKVAGPYNEQFF. The CDR3 nucleotides are TGTGCCAGCAGCCAAGGGAAAGTAGCGGGCCCCTACAATGAGCAGTTCTTC. The chain recombines TRBV4-2 with TRBJ2-1; TRBD2 matches 7 bases. Germline V gene data show CDR1 as LGHNA and CDR2 as YNFKEQ. J gave up 2 bases and V 1 base, and 8 bases lay outside the gene matches. There are 17 residues in the CDR3.